This paragraph reports one T cell receptor beta chain. The target antigen is unknown. Between roughly 2 and 4.92 ug genomic DNA went in, equal for pairs. Some clones are missing from TCRdb's copy, which holds only in-frame ones; the method was immunoSEQ multiplex PCR. The sample records about 2,500 clones, less than 95% being singletons. The data stem from a study of T cells in lung cancer brain metastases. Overall study: Tobacco use history was present in about 85% of the 20 patients, median about 38 pack-years.

Broader study findings: Paired primaries held more unique productive clones than brain metastases (median approximately 4,500 versus 1,500).

Resection was for synchronous oligometastatic disease or a late solitary brain metastasis recurrence. The V and J ends lost 4 bases and 4 bases respectively, with 19 bases between them. Germline values: CDR1 PRHDT, CDR2 FYEKMQ (reference sequence). The CDR3 sequence is 16 residues long. This sequence originates from a man in his 70s with non-small cell lung cancer. Sample: tumor tissue from the primary lung tumor. This chain uses TRBV13 with TRBJ1-1, with D perhaps matching TRBD1 (6 bases). The CDR3 DNA reads as TGTGCCAGCAGCTCCCCCGACAGGACCCGGACCACTGAAGCTTTCTTT. Translation gives CASSSPDRTRTTEAFF.